This TCR beta chain was obtained from a study of blood T cells in healthy people across ages. The sample holds a few counts of this clonotype. With a J-beta primer mix and a sample-barcoded 5' primer, a second PCR ran roughly 6 to 12 cycles. TCRdb called the 5' RACE reads again in MiXCR, with one record for every CDR3 protein. The sample lists hundreds of thousands of distinct CDR3 sequences, about half occurring once. Germline V gene lookup returns CDR1 SNHLY and CDR2 FYNNEI. CDR3 length: 14 amino acids. V is TRBV2 and J is TRBJ2-7, with a weak D call TRBD2 (5 bases). The J call may be in error: the DNA end matches TRBJ2-5 better. The origin of this receptor is a woman aged 60-75 years in good health. The material sequenced was blood. The CDR3 nucleotides read TGTGCCAGCAGCCGGGATCCGGGTGGAGAGACCCAGTACTTC. This gives the protein CASSRDPGGETQYF.